This TCR beta chain was found in a study of blood T cell repertoires in COVID-19. Study background: The study drew acute and convalescent COVID-19 samples from the United States, Italy and Spain.

There are 11 residues in the CDR3. From germline, CDR1 is DFQATT and CDR2 SNEGSKA (reference sequence). V was shortened by 4 bases and J by 5 bases, with 9 bases between the two germline ends. Generated by immunoSEQ multiplex PCR, the TCRdb table keeps only in-frame clones and is missing some. Among 100,000 to 150,000 clones listed, about 80% were seen once. On this clone: At the DNA level, this CDR3 is encoded by other sequences in the same sample as well.

The source of this sequence is a man in his forties with active or convalescent COVID-19. The gene calls are TRBV20-1 and TRBJ2-7, with TRBD2 as a possible D gene (5 bases). The sequenced material came from peripheral blood. CDR3 coding DNA: TGCAGTGCTACCAGCGGCCACGAGCAGTACTTC. This encodes CSATSGHEQYF.